The present TCR beta chain was sequenced within a study of T cells in Graves' hyperthyroidism and ophthalmopathy. General study points: Most thyroid-expanded clonotypes above 0.001 were also found in blood. Separation of ophthalmopathy from stable hyperthyroidism was achieved by a 13 V-J model.

A note on this clonotype: Its antigen is as yet unknown.

Researchers barred patients who had uncontrolled infection, other autoimmune disease, pregnancy or lactation. Thyroid ultrasound, orbital computed tomography, clinical symptoms, and serum thyroxine and TRAb underpinned diagnoses. In germline, CDR1 is SGHDT, CDR2 YYEEEE. This CDR3 region has 15 residues. The trim removed 3 bases at V and 1 base at J, leaving 3 bases unmatched. RNA transcripts provided the source from which TCR beta CDR3 regions were amplified. A set of HTBI primers served as the primers for a first-round RT-PCR of the TCR CDR3. A single record per CDR3 protein comes from TCRdb applying MiXCR to the multiplex PCR reads. This table has hundreds of thousands of distinct CDR3 sequences, around 19% appearing once.

Source material: blood. This receptor was taken from a man aged 45 to 65 with Graves' ophthalmopathy. The chain recombines TRBV5-6 with TRBJ2-3; 9 nucleotides align to TRBD2. CDR3 region: CASSSWTSGTDTQYF. In nucleotides, the CDR3 is TGTGCCAGCAGCTCCTGGACTAGCGGCACAGATACGCAGTATTTT.